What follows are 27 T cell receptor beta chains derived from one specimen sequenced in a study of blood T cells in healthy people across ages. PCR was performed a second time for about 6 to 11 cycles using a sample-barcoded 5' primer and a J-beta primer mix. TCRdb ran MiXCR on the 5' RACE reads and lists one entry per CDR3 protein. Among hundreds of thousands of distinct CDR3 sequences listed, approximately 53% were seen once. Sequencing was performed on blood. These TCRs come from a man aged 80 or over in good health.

This CDR3 reads CASRVAASRETQYF. DNA of the CDR3: TGTGCCAGTAGGGTCGCGGCCTCAAGGGAGACCCAGTACTTC. V usage is TRBV19 and J usage is TRBJ2-7; D gene uncertain. The DNA end is a closer match to TRBJ2-5, so the J assignment may be wrong. The length of the CDR3 is 14 residues. Germline V gene lookup returns CDR1 LNHDA and CDR2 SQIVND (reference sequence).

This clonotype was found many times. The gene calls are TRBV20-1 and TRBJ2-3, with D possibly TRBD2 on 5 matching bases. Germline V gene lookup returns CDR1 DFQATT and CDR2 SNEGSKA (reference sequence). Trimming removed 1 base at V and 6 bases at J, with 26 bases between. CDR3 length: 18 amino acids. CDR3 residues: CSARGAGRSGQQRDTQYF. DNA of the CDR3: TGCAGTGCTAGAGGGGCCGGTCGCAGCGGCCAACAGCGTGATACGCAGTATTTT.

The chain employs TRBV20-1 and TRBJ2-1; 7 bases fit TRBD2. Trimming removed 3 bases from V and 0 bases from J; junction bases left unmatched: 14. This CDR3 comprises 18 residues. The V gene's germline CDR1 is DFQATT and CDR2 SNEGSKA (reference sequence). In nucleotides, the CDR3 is TGCAGTGCTAGTGACGTCCCCCCTCTAGCGGACTCCTACAATGAGCAGTTCTTC. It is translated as CSASDVPPLADSYNEQFF.

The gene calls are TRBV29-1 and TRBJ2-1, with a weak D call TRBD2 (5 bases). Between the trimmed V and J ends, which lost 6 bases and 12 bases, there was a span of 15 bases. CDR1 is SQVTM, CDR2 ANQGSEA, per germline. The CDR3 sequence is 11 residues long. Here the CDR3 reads CSVAELAGQFF. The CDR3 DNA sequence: TGCAGCGTCGCCGAGCTCGCGGGGCAGTTCTTC.

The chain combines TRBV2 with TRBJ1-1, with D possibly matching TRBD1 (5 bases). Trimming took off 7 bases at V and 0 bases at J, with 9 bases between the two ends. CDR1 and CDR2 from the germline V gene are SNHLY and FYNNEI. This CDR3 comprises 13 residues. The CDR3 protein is CASKGRMNTEAFF. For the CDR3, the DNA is TGTGCCAGCAAGGGGAGGATGAACACTGAAGCTTTCTTT.

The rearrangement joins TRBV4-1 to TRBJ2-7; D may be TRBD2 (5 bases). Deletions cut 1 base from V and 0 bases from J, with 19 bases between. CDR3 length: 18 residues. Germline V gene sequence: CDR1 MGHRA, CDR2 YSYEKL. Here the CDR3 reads CASSQGLLGRLPSYEQYF. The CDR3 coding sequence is TGCGCCAGCAGCCAAGGATTACTAGGCAGGCTGCCCTCCTACGAGCAGTACTTC.

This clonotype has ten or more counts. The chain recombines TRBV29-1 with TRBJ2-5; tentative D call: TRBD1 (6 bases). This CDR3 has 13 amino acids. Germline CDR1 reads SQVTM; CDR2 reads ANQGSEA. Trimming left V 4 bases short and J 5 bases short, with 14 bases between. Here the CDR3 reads CSVAGSGQETQYF. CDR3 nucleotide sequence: TGCAGCGTTGCCGGGTCAGGACAGGAGACCCAGTACTTC.

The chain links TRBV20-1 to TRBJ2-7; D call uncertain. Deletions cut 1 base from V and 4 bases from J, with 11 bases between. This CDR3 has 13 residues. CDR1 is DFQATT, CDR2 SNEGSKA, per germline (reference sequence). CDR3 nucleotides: TGCAGTGCTAGAGTGGGCAATGGGTACGAGCAGTACTTC. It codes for CSARVGNGYEQYF.

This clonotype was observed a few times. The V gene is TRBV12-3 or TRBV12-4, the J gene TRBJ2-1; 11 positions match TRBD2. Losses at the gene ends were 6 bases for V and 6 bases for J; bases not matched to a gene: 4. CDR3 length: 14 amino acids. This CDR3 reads CASRPGTSGNEQFF. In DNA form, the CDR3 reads TGTGCCAGCAGACCCGGGACTAGCGGCAATGAGCAGTTCTTC.

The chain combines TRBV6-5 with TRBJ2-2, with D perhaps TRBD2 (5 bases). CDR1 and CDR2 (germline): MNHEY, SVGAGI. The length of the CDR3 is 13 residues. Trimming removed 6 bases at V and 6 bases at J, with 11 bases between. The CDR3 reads CASRESGAGELFF. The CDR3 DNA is TGTGCCAGCAGGGAATCCGGGGCCGGGGAGCTGTTTTTT.

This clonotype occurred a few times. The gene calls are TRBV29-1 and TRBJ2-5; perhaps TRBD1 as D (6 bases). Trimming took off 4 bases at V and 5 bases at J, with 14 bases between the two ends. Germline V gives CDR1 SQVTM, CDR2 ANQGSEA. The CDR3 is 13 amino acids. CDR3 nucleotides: TGCAGCGTTGTCCCCGCTCAGGGGGAGACCCAGTACTTC. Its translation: CSVVPAQGETQYF.

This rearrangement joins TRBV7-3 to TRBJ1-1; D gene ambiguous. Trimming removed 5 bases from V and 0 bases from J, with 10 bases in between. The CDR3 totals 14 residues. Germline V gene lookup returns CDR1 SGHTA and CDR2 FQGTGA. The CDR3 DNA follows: TGTGCCAGCAGCGATGGAGGGATGAACACTGAAGCTTTCTTT. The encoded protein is CASSDGGMNTEAFF.

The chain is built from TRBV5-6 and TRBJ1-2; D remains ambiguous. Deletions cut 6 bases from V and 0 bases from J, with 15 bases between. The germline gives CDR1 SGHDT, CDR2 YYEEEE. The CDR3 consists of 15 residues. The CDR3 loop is CASTLPYSPNYGYTF. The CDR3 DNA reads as TGTGCCAGCACCCTACCTTACAGTCCTAACTATGGCTACACCTTC. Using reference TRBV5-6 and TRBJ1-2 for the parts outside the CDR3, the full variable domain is DAGVTQSPTHLIKTRGQQVTLRCSPKSGHDTVSWYQQALGQGPQFIFQYYEEEERQRGNFPDRFSGHQFPNYSSELNVNALLLGDSALYLCASTLPYSPNYGYTFGSGTRLTVV.

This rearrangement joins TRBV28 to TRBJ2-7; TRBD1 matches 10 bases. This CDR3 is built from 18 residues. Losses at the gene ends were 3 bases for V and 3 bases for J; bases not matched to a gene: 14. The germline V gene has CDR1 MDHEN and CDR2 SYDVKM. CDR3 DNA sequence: TGTGCCAGCAGTTTCTCACGCCCGGGACAGGGGATTATCTACGAGCAGTACTTC. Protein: CASSFSRPGQGIIYEQYF.

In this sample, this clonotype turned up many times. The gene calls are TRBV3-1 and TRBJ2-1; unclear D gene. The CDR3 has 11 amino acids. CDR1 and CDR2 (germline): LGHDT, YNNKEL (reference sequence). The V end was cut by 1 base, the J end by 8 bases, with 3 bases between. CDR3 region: CASSQGYEQFF. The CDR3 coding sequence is TGTGCCAGCAGCCAAGGTTATGAGCAGTTCTTC.

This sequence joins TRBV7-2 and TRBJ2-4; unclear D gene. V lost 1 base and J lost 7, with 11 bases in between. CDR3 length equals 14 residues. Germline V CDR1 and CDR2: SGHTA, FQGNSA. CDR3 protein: CASSLGPWQNIQYF. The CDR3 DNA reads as TGTGCCAGCAGCTTAGGGCCCTGGCAGAACATTCAGTACTTC.

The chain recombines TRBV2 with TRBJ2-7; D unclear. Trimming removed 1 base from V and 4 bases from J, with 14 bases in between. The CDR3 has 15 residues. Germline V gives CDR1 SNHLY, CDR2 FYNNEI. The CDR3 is CASSEEVGQWYEQYF. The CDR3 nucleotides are TGTGCCAGCAGTGAAGAGGTGGGCCAGTGGTACGAGCAGTACTTC. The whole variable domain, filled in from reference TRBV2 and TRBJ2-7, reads EPEVTQTPSHQVTQMGQEVILRCVPISNHLYFYWYRQILGQKVEFLVSFYNNEISEKSEIFDDQFSVERPDGSNFTLKIRSTKLEDSAMYFCASSEEVGQWYEQYFGPGTRLTVT.

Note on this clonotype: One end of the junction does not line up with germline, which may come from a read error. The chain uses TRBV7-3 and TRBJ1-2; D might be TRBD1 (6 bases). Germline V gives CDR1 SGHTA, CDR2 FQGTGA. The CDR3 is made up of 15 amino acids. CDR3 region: CASSLTPGAGYGYTF. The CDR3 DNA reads TGTGCCAGCAGCCTAACCCCGGGGGCGGGCTATGGCTACACCTTC. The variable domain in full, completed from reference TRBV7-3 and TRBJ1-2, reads GAGVSQTPSNKVTEKGKYVELRCDPISGHTALYWYRQSLGQGPEFLIYFQGTGAADDSGLPNDRFFAVRPEGSVSTLKIQRTERGDSAVYLCASSLTPGAGYGYTFGSGTRLTVV.

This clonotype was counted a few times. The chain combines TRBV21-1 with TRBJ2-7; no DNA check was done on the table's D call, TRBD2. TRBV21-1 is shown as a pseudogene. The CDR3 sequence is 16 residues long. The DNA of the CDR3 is TGTGCCAGCAGCACCATAACCCTCAGGGGAGGGTACGAGCAGTACTTC. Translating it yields CASSTITLRGGYEQYF.

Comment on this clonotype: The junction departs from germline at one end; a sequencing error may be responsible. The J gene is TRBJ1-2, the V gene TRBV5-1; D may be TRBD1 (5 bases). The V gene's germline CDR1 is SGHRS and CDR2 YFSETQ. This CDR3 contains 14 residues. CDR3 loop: CASSLTGSNYGYTF. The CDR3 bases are TGTGCCAGCAGCTTAACAGGATCTAACTATGGCTACACCTTC.

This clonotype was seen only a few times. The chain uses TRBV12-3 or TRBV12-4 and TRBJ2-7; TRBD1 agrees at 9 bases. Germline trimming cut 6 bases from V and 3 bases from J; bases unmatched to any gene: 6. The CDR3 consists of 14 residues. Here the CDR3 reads CASRRTGAFYEQYF. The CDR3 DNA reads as TGTGCCAGCAGAAGGACAGGGGCCTTCTACGAGCAGTACTTC.

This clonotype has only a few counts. The CDR3 here is CSARGTGASSTDTQYF. CDR3 nucleotide sequence: TGCAGTGCTAGAGGGACAGGGGCTAGTAGCACAGATACGCAGTATTTT. The V and J genes are TRBV20-1 and TRBJ2-3; the match to TRBD1 covers 9 bases. The CDR3 has 16 amino acids. From germline, CDR1 is DFQATT and CDR2 SNEGSKA (reference sequence). With 1 base clipped from V and 0 bases from J, the junction kept 5 bases outside the gene matches.

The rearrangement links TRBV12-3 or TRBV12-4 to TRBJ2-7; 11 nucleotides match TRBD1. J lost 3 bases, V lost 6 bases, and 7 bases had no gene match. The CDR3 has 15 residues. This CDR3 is CASSHRDRGIYEQYF. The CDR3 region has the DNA TGTGCCAGCAGCCACCGGGACAGGGGGATCTACGAGCAGTACTTC.

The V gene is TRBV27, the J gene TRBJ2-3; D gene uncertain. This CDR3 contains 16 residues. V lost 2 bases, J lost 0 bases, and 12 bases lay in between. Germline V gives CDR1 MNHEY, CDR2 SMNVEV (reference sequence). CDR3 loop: CASSLLAPRSTDTQYF. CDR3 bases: TGTGCCAGCAGTTTACTCGCGCCCCGGAGCACAGATACGCAGTATTTT.

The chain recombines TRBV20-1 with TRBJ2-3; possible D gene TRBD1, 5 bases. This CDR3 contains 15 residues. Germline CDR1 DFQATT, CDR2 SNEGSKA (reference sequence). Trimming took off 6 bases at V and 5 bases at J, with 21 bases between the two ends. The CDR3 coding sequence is TGCAGTGCCCAGATTGGGGCCCCGATACTAGATACGCAGTATTTT. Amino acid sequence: CSAQIGAPILDTQYF.

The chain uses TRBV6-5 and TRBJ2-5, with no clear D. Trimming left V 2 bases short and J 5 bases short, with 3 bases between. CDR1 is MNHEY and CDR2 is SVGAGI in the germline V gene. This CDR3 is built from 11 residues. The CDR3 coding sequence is TGTGCCAGCAGTTACGTCGAGACCCAGTACTTC. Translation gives CASSYVETQYF.

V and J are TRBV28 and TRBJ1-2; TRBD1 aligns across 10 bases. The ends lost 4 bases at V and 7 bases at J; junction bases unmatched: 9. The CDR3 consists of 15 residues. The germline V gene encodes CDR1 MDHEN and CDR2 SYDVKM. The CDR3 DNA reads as TGTGCCAGCAGTTATAGGACAGGGGGACTGGGTGGCTACACCTTC. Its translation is CASSYRTGGLGGYTF.